These 15 T cell receptor beta chains were sequenced from one sample in a study of cytomegalovirus exposure and HLA in healthy donors. The PCR ran on 60 Vbeta and 13 Jbeta primers. Generated by immunoSEQ multiplex PCR, the TCRdb table keeps only in-frame clones and is missing some. The sample holds some 200,000 clones, approximately 78% seen once. Sequencing was carried out using PBMCs. The receptors were sampled from a woman aged 45-59 years in good health and CMV-seropositive.

J is TRBJ2-3 and V is TRBV30; 11 nucleotides match TRBD2. Germline V gene data show CDR1 as GTSNPN and CDR2 as SVGIG (reference sequence). The CDR3 spans 15 residues. V trimming: 5 bases; J trimming: 3 bases; junction bases outside the gene matches: 7. The CDR3 sequence: CAWESSGRGTDTQYF. CDR3 DNA sequence: TGTGCCTGGGAGAGTAGCGGGAGGGGTACAGATACGCAGTATTTT.

This clone was detected a few times. The chain has TRBV15 and TRBJ1-3; 7 bases map to TRBD1. Germline loops: CDR1 LNHNV, CDR2 YYDKDF (reference sequence). V shed 1 base, J shed 7 bases, and the junction held 16 bases outside the gene matches. This CDR3 spans 18 amino acids. The CDR3 spells CATSRGSPGTAQGNTIYF. DNA of the CDR3: TGTGCCACCAGCAGAGGCTCCCCGGGGACAGCACAAGGGAACACCATATATTTT.

This sequence joins TRBV7-2 and TRBJ1-2, with D unclear. The CDR3 runs to 13 residues. Trimming took 1 base from V and 4 from J, leaving 7 bases between them. The V gene's germline CDR1 is SGHTA and CDR2 FQGNSA. CDR3 sequence: CASSLGQVYGYTF. The CDR3 DNA reads TGTGCCAGCAGCTTAGGGCAGGTCTATGGCTACACCTTC.

This chain joins TRBV5-4 and TRBJ2-2, with 7 positions matching TRBD1. V lost 4 bases, J lost 5 bases, and 8 bases stayed unmatched. The CDR3 is made up of 15 amino acids. Germline-derived CDR1 and CDR2 are SGHNT and YYREEE (reference sequence). In nucleotides, the CDR3 is TGTGCCAGCAGCCTATCGGACAGGAGTACCGGGGAGCTGTTTTTT. It yields the protein CASSLSDRSTGELFF.

V usage is TRBV6-5 and J usage is TRBJ2-6; 8 nucleotides line up with TRBD1. Trimming cost V 6 bases and J 2 bases; bases outside gene matches: 3. Germline values: CDR1 MNHEY, CDR2 SVGAGI. The CDR3 length is 15 residues. CDR3 in amino acids: CASSQTGAGANVLTF. CDR3 coding DNA: TGTGCCAGCAGCCAGACAGGGGCTGGGGCCAACGTCCTGACTTTC.

This clone was seen a few times. The rearrangement joins TRBV5-1 to TRBJ1-1; 10 bases map to TRBD1. V gave up 4 bases and J gave up 4 bases; unmatched junction bases: 13. Per the germline V gene, CDR1 is SGHRS and CDR2 is YFSETQ. This CDR3 has 17 amino acids. The CDR3 here is CASSGGGTGAAGTEAFF. The DNA for the CDR3 is TGCGCCAGCAGCGGAGGGGGGACAGGGGCTGCTGGCACTGAAGCTTTCTTT.

This clone has more than one count but fewer than ten. The chain is built from TRBV18 and TRBJ1-1; tentatively, D is TRBD1 (6 bases). Trimming pared 4 bases from V and 1 base from J, leaving 7 bases between. The CDR3 spans 13 residues. Germline V lookup: CDR1 KGHSH, CDR2 LQKENI. CDR3 in amino acids: CASSQGENTEAFF. CDR3 DNA sequence: TGTGCCAGCTCACAGGGGGAGAACACTGAAGCTTTCTTT.

This sequence joins TRBV7-6 and TRBJ2-7; D is possibly TRBD1 (5 bases). The CDR3 runs 16 residues. V lost 1 base to trimming and J lost 6 bases, with 19 bases between them. Germline V gene data show CDR1 as SGHVS and CDR2 as FNYEAQ. CDR3 sequence (DNA): TGTGCCAGCAGCTTAGGACTTGGACAAGATAGGGGCGAGCAGTACTTC. It specifies CASSLGLGQDRGEQYF.

The CDR3 loop is CASSLTSGRPYNEQFF. CDR3 coding DNA: TGCGCCAGCAGCCTTACTAGCGGGAGGCCATACAATGAGCAGTTCTTC. The genes are TRBV5-1 and TRBJ2-1, with 12 bases matching TRBD2. V gave up 4 bases and J gave up 4 bases; unmatched junction bases: 6. This CDR3 comprises 16 residues. Looked up from germline, CDR1 is SGHRS and CDR2 is YFSETQ. The variable domain in full, with the rest retrieved from reference TRBV5-1 and TRBJ2-1, is KAGVTQTPRYLIKTRGQQVTLSCSPISGHRSVSWYQQTPGQGLQFLFEYFSETQRNKGNFPGRFSGRQFSNSRSEMNVSTLELGDSALYLCASSLTSGRPYNEQFFGPGTRLTVL.

The V and J genes are TRBV10-2 and TRBJ2-3, with 14 positions matching TRBD2. J was trimmed by 6 bases and V by 8 bases; bases with no gene match: 7. This CDR3 is 15 amino acids long. From germline, CDR1 is WSHSY and CDR2 SAAADI. The CDR3 here is CASGGTSGRSDTQYF. In nucleotides, the CDR3 is TGCGCCAGCGGGGGGACTAGCGGGAGATCCGATACGCAGTATTTT.

Concerning this clone: The sample holds other DNA sequences that translate to the same CDR3. The rearrangement uses TRBV6-5 and TRBJ2-7, with D possibly being TRBD1 (6 bases). The CDR3 runs 16 residues. Germline V CDR1 and CDR2: MNHEY, SVGAGI. The ends were cut back, 0 bases at V and 2 bases at J, with 14 bases in the middle. The CDR3 coding sequence is TGTGCCAGCAGTTACTCGGGGGCCGGGGTTGCCTACGAGCAGTACTTC. As protein: CASSYSGAGVAYEQYF.

The CDR3 DNA is TGCGCCAGCAGTGGGGGACTTAACACTGAAGCTTTCTTT. Encoded protein: CASSGGLNTEAFF. The chain has TRBV10-1 and TRBJ1-1; possible D gene TRBD1, 5 bases. The CDR3 has 13 residues. Trimming removed 4 bases from V and 2 bases from J, with 8 bases in between. In germline, CDR1 is WNHNN, CDR2 SYGVQD (reference sequence).

The chain employs TRBV6-5 and TRBJ2-1, with D tentatively TRBD1 (6 bases). The V gene's germline CDR1 is MNHEY and CDR2 SVGAGI. The CDR3 sequence is 13 residues long. The germline V and J ends were trimmed by 10 bases and 4 bases, with 14 bases remaining between them. The CDR3, as DNA: TGTGCCACGAAGAGGGACAATTACAATGAGCAGTTCTTC. This codes for CATKRDNYNEQFF.

The chain recombines TRBV11-2 with TRBJ1-1; TRBD1 matches 7 bases. Per the germline V gene, CDR1 is SGHAT and CDR2 is FQNNGV. The V and J ends lost 1 base and 5 bases, in that order; junction bases with no gene match: 10. The CDR3 sequence is 16 residues long. CDR3: CASSLAPRGRGTEAFF. The CDR3 nucleotides are TGTGCCAGCAGCTTAGCGCCAAGGGGGCGCGGGACTGAAGCTTTCTTT.

As for this clone: Other nucleotide sequences from this sample produce the same CDR3. This chain links TRBV5-1 with TRBJ2-1, with 9 bases fitting TRBD2. V lost 4 bases and J lost 9; bases outside the gene matches: 8. The CDR3 is 14 residues long. Germline V gives CDR1 SGHRS, CDR2 YFSETQ. This CDR3 is CASSPGTSSFEQFF. In DNA form, the CDR3 reads TGCGCCAGCAGCCCCGGGACTAGCTCTTTTGAGCAGTTCTTC.